The next 11 T cell receptor beta chains were all read from a single sample in a study of CD8+ T cells in alopecia areata. Regarding treatment: oral pan-JAK inhibitor, 5-10 mg twice daily. Obtained from alopecia areata patients were lesional scalp punch biopsies along with peripheral blood. In each case, RNA was isolated and then reverse transcribed into cDNA as the sequencing template. The method was immunoSEQ multiplex PCR; TCRdb's version includes in-frame clones alone and lacks a portion of them. The sample has 4,000 to 5,000 clones, approximately 90% seen once. The sequencing used skin, collected at week 4, from a patient treated with tofacitinib. The receptors originated from a human donor with alopecia areata.

The J gene is TRBJ1-2, the V gene TRBV6-6; the D is unclear. This CDR3 comprises 13 residues. The ends were cut back, 6 bases at V and 0 bases at J, with 8 bases in the middle. Germline-derived CDR1 and CDR2 are MNHNY and SVGAGI (reference sequence). The DNA for the CDR3 is TGTGCCAGCAGGAGCCGGGCTAACTATGGCTACACCTTC. It specifies CASRSRANYGYTF.

The V gene is TRBV10-2, the J gene TRBJ1-1, with 8 positions matching TRBD1. CDR3 length: 13 residues. V dropped 6 bases and J dropped 5; count of bases not matched to a gene: 5. Germline values: CDR1 WSHSY, CDR2 SAAADI. The DNA for the CDR3 is TGCGCCAGCAGAGACAGGGGTTATACTGAAGCTTTCTTT. Its translation: CASRDRGYTEAFF.

The V call is TRBV5-1, the J call TRBJ1-1; no reliable D call. Trimming cost V 5 bases and J 1 base, with 9 bases left between them. CDR3 length: 13 residues. The germline V gene encodes CDR1 SGHRS and CDR2 YFSETQ. CDR3 nucleotides: TGCGCCAGCAGATCACAGCCGAACACTGAAGCTTTCTTT. Translated: CASRSQPNTEAFF.

A note on this clone: This sample includes further DNA sequences coding for the same CDR3. The chain couples TRBV7-9 to TRBJ2-3; 7 positions match TRBD1. V was clipped by 5 bases and J by 4 bases; unmatched bases: 3. The CDR3 contains 13 residues. CDR1 and CDR2 from the germline V gene are SEHNR and FQNEAQ (reference sequence). The CDR3 DNA follows: TGTGCCAGCAGCCCAAGGGGGCCAGATACGCAGTATTTT. It is translated as CASSPRGPDTQYF.

The rearrangement joins TRBV9 to TRBJ2-7; possibly TRBD1 for D (6 bases). Looked up from germline, CDR1 is SGDLS and CDR2 is YYNGEE. The CDR3 runs 11 residues. V was trimmed by 4 bases and J by 5 bases, leaving 7 bases between them. CDR3 residues: CASSNRDEQYF. In DNA, the CDR3 is TGTGCCAGCAGCAACAGGGACGAGCAGTACTTC.

The genes are TRBV27 and TRBJ1-5, with TRBD1 as a possible D gene (5 bases). The CDR3 consists of 14 residues. Germline CDR1 MNHEY, CDR2 SMNVEV (reference sequence). V lost 6 bases and J 5 bases, leaving 14 bases between the germline ends. CDR3 DNA: TGTGCCAGCAGCCCTCGGACAACGGATCAGCCCCAGCATTTT. Protein: CASSPRTTDQPQHF.

The V gene is TRBV18, the J gene TRBJ2-2, with TRBD1 identical over 8 bases. CDR1 KGHSH and CDR2 LQKENI come from the germline V gene. The junction had 10 bases not matched to a gene; V was cut back by 8 bases and J by 5 bases. The CDR3 sequence is 15 residues long. CDR3 sequence: CASARQGILTGELFF. DNA for the CDR3: TGTGCCAGCGCCCGACAGGGGATCTTAACCGGGGAGCTGTTTTTT.

The V call is TRBV18, the J call TRBJ1-1; D perhaps matches TRBD1 (5 bases). Germline assignment: CDR1 KGHSH and CDR2 LQKENI. The CDR3 is 16 amino acids. Trimming removed 0 bases from V and 5 bases from J, with 16 bases in between. DNA for the CDR3: TGTGCCAGCTCACCACCCCCAATAGGGACGAAGACTGAAGCTTTCTTT. This gives the protein CASSPPPIGTKTEAFF.

The chain couples TRBV10-3 to TRBJ1-2; D is undetermined. The CDR3 totals 12 residues. Trimming stripped 4 bases from V and 0 bases from J, with 3 bases between. Per germline, CDR1 ENHRY and CDR2 SYGVKD. CDR3 sequence: CAISGTNYGYTF. CDR3 DNA sequence: TGTGCCATCAGTGGGACTAACTATGGCTACACCTTC.

The chain links TRBV7-1 to TRBJ2-5; no clear D. TRBV7-1 has ORF status, its function being uncertain. This CDR3 region has 12 residues. The V and J ends lost 4 bases and 2 bases respectively, with 5 bases between them. CDR3 sequence reads: CASSLYQETQYF. The CDR3 nucleotides are TGTGCCAGCAGCTTATATCAAGAGACCCAGTACTTC.

In its sample, this clone was seen once. The sample carries other DNA sequences with the same CDR3. This rearrangement joins TRBV19 to TRBJ2-7, with D perhaps matching TRBD1 or TRBD2 (6 bases each). The germline CDR1 and CDR2 sequences are LNHDA and SQIVND (reference sequence). The V end was cut by 2 bases, the J end by 3 bases, with 11 bases between. This CDR3 has 14 residues. CDR3 DNA sequence: TGTGCCAGTAGTATAAAGGGGGGCCGCTACGAGCAGTACTTC. Amino acid sequence: CASSIKGGRYEQYF.